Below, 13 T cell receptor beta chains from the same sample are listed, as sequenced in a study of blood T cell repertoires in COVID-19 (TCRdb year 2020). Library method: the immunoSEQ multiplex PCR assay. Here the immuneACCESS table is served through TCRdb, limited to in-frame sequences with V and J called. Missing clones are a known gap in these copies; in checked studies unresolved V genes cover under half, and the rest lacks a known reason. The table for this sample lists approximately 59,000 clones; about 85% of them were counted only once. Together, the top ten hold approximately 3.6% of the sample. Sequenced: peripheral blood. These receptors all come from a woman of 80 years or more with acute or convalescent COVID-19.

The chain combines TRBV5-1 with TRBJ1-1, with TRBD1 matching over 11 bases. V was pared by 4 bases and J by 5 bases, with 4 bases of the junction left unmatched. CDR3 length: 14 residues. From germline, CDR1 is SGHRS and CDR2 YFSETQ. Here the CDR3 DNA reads TGCGCCAGCAGCCACGGACAGGGGGCGACTGAAGCTTTCTTT. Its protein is CASSHGQGATEAFF.

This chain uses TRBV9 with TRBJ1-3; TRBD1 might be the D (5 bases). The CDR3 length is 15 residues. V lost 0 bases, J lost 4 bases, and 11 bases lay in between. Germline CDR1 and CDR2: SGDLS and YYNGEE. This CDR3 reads CASSVDGGKGNTIYF. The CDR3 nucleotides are TGTGCCAGCAGCGTAGATGGGGGGAAAGGAAACACCATATATTTT.

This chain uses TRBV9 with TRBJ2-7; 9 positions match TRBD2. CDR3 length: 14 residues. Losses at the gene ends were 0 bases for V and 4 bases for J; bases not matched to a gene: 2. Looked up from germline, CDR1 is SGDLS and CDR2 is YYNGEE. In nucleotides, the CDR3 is TGTGCCAGCAGCGTAGGGAGCGGGGGGTACGAGCAGTACTTC. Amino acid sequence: CASSVGSGGYEQYF.

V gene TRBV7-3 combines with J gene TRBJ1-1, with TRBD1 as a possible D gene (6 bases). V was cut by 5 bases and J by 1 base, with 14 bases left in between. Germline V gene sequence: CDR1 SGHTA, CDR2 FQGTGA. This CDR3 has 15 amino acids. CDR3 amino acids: CASSLLAGANTEAFF. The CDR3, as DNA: TGTGCCAGCAGCCTACTTGCAGGGGCGAACACTGAAGCTTTCTTT. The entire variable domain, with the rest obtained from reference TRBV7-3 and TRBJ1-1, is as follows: GAGVSQTPSNKVTEKGKYVELRCDPISGHTALYWYRQSLGQGPEFLIYFQGTGAADDSGLPNDRFFAVRPEGSVSTLKIQRTERGDSAVYLCASSLLAGANTEAFFGQGTRLTVV.

The CDR3 nucleotides are TGTGCCAGCATCTCGAAAAAGGGGCACACTGAAGCTTTCTTT. This codes for CASISKKGHTEAFF. The rearrangement links TRBV7-4 to TRBJ1-1; TRBD1 might be the D (5 bases). Germline CDR1 reads SGHVT; CDR2 reads SQSDAQ. The CDR3 has 14 residues. V lost 7 bases to trimming and J lost 3 bases, with 15 bases between them.

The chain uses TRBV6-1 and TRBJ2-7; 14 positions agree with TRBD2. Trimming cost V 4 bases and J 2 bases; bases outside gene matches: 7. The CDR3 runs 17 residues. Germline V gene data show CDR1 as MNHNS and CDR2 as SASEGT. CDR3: CASSAILGLAGAYEQYF. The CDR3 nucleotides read TGTGCCAGCAGTGCGATTCTGGGACTAGCGGGGGCCTACGAGCAGTACTTC.

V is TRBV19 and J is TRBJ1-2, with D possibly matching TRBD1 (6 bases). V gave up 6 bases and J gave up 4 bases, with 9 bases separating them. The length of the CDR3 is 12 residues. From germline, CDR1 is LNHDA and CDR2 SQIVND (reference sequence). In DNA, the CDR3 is TGTGCCAGTAGCTGGACAGTCTATGGCTACACCTTC. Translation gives CASSWTVYGYTF. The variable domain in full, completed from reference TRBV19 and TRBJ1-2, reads DGGITQSPKYLFRKEGQNVTLSCEQNLNHDAMYWYRQDPGQGLRLIYYSQIVNDFQKGDIAEGYSVSREKKESFPLTVTSAQKNPTAFYLCASSWTVYGYTFGSGTRLTVV.

This chain's CDR3 is CASGLSRTAHYEQYF. In DNA, the CDR3 is TGTGCTAGTGGTTTGTCACGGACAGCTCACTACGAGCAGTACTTC. This chain joins TRBV12-5 and TRBJ2-7; possible D gene TRBD1, 6 bases. CDR1 and CDR2 from the germline V gene are LGHNT and FRNRAP. The V gene lost 2 bases and the J gene lost 3 bases, with 14 bases spanning the gap. The CDR3 spans 15 residues.

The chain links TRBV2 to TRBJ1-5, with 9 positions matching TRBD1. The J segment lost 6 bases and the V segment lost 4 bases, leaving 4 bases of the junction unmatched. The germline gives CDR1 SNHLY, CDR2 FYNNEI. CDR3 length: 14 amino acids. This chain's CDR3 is CASSGDRAVQPQHF. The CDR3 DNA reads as TGTGCCAGCAGTGGGGACAGGGCGGTTCAGCCCCAGCATTTT.

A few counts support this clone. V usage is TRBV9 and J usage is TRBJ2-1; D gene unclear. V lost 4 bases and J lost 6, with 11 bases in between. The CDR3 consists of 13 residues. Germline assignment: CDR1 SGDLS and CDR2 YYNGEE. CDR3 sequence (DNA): TGTGCCAGCAGCCTCCGACCGGGCAATGAGCAGTTCTTC. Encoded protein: CASSLRPGNEQFF.

The CDR3 loop reads CASSPIGEDSPLHF. The CDR3 DNA follows: TGTGCCAGCTCACCAATAGGGGAGGATTCACCCCTCCACTTT. The V gene is TRBV18, the J gene TRBJ1-6; TRBD1 is a possible D gene (5 bases). The CDR3 length is 14 residues. V dropped 2 bases and J dropped 8 bases, with 10 bases sitting between them. Germline values: CDR1 KGHSH, CDR2 LQKENI.

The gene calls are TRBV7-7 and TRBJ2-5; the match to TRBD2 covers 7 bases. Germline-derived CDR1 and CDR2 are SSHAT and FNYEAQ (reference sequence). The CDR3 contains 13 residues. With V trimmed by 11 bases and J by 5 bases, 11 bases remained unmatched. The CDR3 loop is CAVRSGTGETQYF. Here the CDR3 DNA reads TGTGCCGTCCGGAGCGGGACGGGGGAGACCCAGTACTTC.

The CDR3 is CASSLTSGINTGELFF. The CDR3 DNA sequence: TGCGCCAGCAGCTTGACTAGCGGGATAAACACCGGGGAGCTGTTTTTT. The chain combines TRBV5-1 with TRBJ2-2, with 10 bases that match TRBD2. V was pared by 1 base and J by 2 bases, with 2 bases of the junction left unmatched. Germline V gene lookup returns CDR1 SGHRS and CDR2 YFSETQ. The CDR3 length is 16 residues.